These T cell receptor beta chains were read from a single sample in a study of T cells after yellow fever vaccination. Via MiXCR, TCRdb re-called the 5' RACE reads, giving one row per CDR3 protein. Among some 350,000 distinct CDR3 sequences listed, almost 4% were seen once. The sequencing used PBMCs, collected 5 days after the yellow fever booster vaccination. These receptor sequences come from a man aged 18-30 years who received the YFV17D yellow fever vaccine. CDR3s include the opening cysteine and the closing phenylalanine or tryptophan. A D gene is named only where the DNA matches it firmly. Size tells how often a clone was seen (once, few, many) or the class of an expanded clone, and some rows leave it out.

abundance	len	v_gene	d_gene	j_gene	CDR3aa	CDR3nt
NA	15	TRBV20-1	NA	TRBJ1-2	CSARDSAGGNYGYTF	TGCAGTGCTAGAGATTCCGCCGGGGGCAACTATGGCTACACCTTC
many	14	TRBV7-2	NA	TRBJ1-5	CASSFGPSTQPQHF	TGTGCCAGCAGCTTCGGTCCTAGCACTCAGCCCCAGCATTTT
many	12	TRBV12-3/TRBV12-4	NA	TRBJ1-2	CASSLSGDGYTF	TGTGCCAGCAGTTTGTCCGGGGATGGCTACACCTTC
NA	13	TRBV10-2	NA	TRBJ1-5	CASTETGGQPQHF	TGCGCCAGCACCGAAACAGGCGGGCAGCCCCAGCATTTT
NA	15	TRBV10-3	NA	TRBJ1-1	CAISDPGLVNTEAFF	TGTGCCATCAGCGACCCAGGGTTGGTGAACACTGAAGCTTTCTTT
many	16	TRBV7-2	TRBD1	TRBJ1-3	CASSPRQGLGGNTIYF	TGTGCCAGCAGCCCCCGACAGGGATTAGGTGGAAACACCATATATTTT
few	15	TRBV24-1	NA	TRBJ2-3	CATSETQNSPDTQYF	TGTGCCACCAGTGAGACACAGAATAGTCCTGATACGCAGTATTTT
few	15	TRBV4-3	NA	TRBJ2-2	CASSQGGGVTGELFF	TGCGCCAGCAGCCAAGGAGGGGGGGTCACCGGGGAGCTGTTTTTT
NA	16	TRBV3-1	TRBD2	TRBJ2-3	CASSLLAGTYTDTQYF	TGTGCCAGCAGCCTACTAGCGGGGACTTACACAGATACGCAGTATTTT
NA	15	TRBV20-1	NA	TRBJ2-7	CSANPVTAGSYEQYF	TGCAGTGCTAACCCGGTGACAGCAGGGTCCTACGAGCAGTACTTC
few	13	TRBV5-1	NA	TRBJ2-1	CASSLSASDEQFF	TGCGCCAGCAGCTTGTCGGCAAGCGATGAGCAGTTCTTC
few	17	TRBV27	TRBD2	TRBJ2-1	CASSLTLAGASYNEQFF	TGTGCCAGCAGTTTGACCCTAGCGGGGGCCTCCTACAATGAGCAGTTCTTC
NA	17	TRBV6-5	NA	TRBJ2-2	CASSFFRLELNTGELFF	TGTGCCAGCAGTTTTTTCAGGTTGGAGTTAAACACCGGGGAGCTGTTTTTT
many	16	TRBV20-1	NA	TRBJ2-1	CSARDHQDYPYNEQFF	TGCAGTGCTAGAGATCATCAGGACTACCCCTACAATGAGCAGTTCTTC
many	15	TRBV5-6	NA	TRBJ2-5	CASSYRQETWETQYF	TGTGCCAGCAGCTACAGACAGGAGACCTGGGAGACCCAGTACTTC
NA	11	TRBV15	NA	TRBJ2-7	CATSTRYEQYF	TGTGCCACCAGCACCAGGTACGAGCAGTACTTC
few	11	TRBV19	NA	TRBJ2-1	CASSGPNEQFF	TGTGCCAGTAGCGGTCCGAATGAGCAGTTCTTC
few	16	TRBV5-5	NA	TRBJ1-5	CASSLFGGRWEQPQHF	TGTGCCAGCAGCTTGTTCGGGGGCCGGTGGGAACAGCCCCAGCATTTT
NA	15	TRBV7-2	NA	TRBJ2-5	CASSQVPGHQETQYF	TGTGCCAGCAGCCAAGTCCCAGGACACCAAGAGACCCAGTACTTC
few	18	TRBV3-1	NA	TRBJ2-3	CASSQDFSTVTDTDTQYF	TGTGCCAGCAGCCAAGATTTCTCGACAGTCACCGACACAGATACGCAGTATTTT
NA	15	TRBV7-9	NA	TRBJ2-3	CASRPDSFPVDTQYF	TGTGCCAGCAGACCCGACAGTTTTCCAGTAGATACGCAGTATTTT
few	10	TRBV20-1	NA	TRBJ2-3	CSASPPYQYF	TGCAGTGCTAGTCCCCCTTACCAGTATTTT
few	14	TRBV12-3/TRBV12-4	NA	TRBJ2-6	CASSAGAGANVLTF	TGTGCCAGCAGCGCCGGGGCTGGGGCCAACGTCCTGACTTTC
many	13	TRBV27	NA	TRBJ1-1	CASSSWENTEAFF	TGTGCCAGCAGTTCCTGGGAAAACACTGAAGCTTTCTTT
few	14	TRBV5-1	NA	TRBJ2-2	CASKNDGSTGELFF	TGCGCCAGCAAGAACGACGGGAGCACCGGGGAGCTGTTTTTT
many	12	TRBV7-2	NA	TRBJ2-1	CASTEVFTEQFF	TGTGCCAGTACCGAAGTGTTTACTGAGCAGTTCTTC
NA	15	TRBV12-3/TRBV12-4	NA	TRBJ2-7	CASSPPGHRSYELYF	TGTGCCAGCAGTCCCCCAGGGCATCGCTCCTACGAGCTGTACTTC
many	15	TRBV5-1	TRBD1	TRBJ2-2	CASSFGTANTGELFF	TGCGCCAGCAGCTTCGGGACAGCGAACACCGGGGAGCTGTTTTTT
many	15	TRBV5-1	NA	TRBJ1-1	CASSSGYKGNTEAFF	TGCGCCAGCAGCTCAGGCTATAAGGGGAACACTGAAGCTTTCTTT
NA	15	TRBV7-3	NA	TRBJ1-6	CASSSGPSLSSPLHF	TGTGCCAGCAGCTCGGGACCGAGCCTTAGTTCACCCCTCCACTTT
few	16	TRBV5-1	NA	TRBJ2-3	CASSLREGGNTDTQYF	TGCGCCAGCAGCTTGCGGGAAGGGGGAAACACAGATACGCAGTATTTT
many	15	TRBV7-9	NA	TRBJ2-5	CASSLLRGLQETQYF	TGTGCCAGCAGCTTGCTTCGGGGACTCCAAGAGACCCAGTACTTC
few	13	TRBV7-6	NA	TRBJ1-1	CASSQTGSTEAFF	TGTGCCAGCAGCCAAACCGGGAGCACTGAAGCTTTCTTT
NA	21	TRBV5-4	NA	TRBJ1-6	CARIQVAAPSRESSYNSPLHF	TGTGCCAGAATACAGGTTGCGGCCCCCAGCAGGGAGAGCTCCTATAATTCACCCCTCCACTTT
many	15	TRBV2	TRBD1	TRBJ2-1	CASSEQGESYNEQFF	TGTGCCAGCAGTGAACAGGGGGAATCCTACAATGAGCAGTTCTTC
NA	17	TRBV7-2	NA	TRBJ2-6	CASSLVGVNSGANVLTF	TGTGCCAGCAGCTTAGTGGGGGTAAACTCTGGGGCCAACGTCCTGACTTTC
NA	15	TRBV12-3/TRBV12-4	TRBD1	TRBJ1-5	CASSFRQGGDQPQHF	TGTGCCAGCAGTTTTCGACAGGGAGGGGATCAGCCCCAGCATTTT
NA	15	TRBV7-3	NA	TRBJ2-3	CASSSQGGGTDTQYF	TGTGCCAGCAGCTCACAGGGAGGGGGCACAGATACGCAGTATTTT
NA	11	TRBV5-6	NA	TRBJ1-3	CASSFLQASSF	TGTGCCAGCAGCTTTTTACAGGCCTCCTCGTTT
few	12	TRBV9	NA	TRBJ1-5	CASKVPGQPQHF	TGTGCCAGCAAGGTGCCGGGGCAGCCCCAGCATTTT
NA	14	TRBV20-1	TRBD2	TRBJ2-2	CSARSTSGAGELFF	TGCAGTGCTAGATCGACTAGCGGGGCCGGGGAGCTGTTTTTT
NA	14	TRBV7-3	NA	TRBJ2-1	CASSFGSLSDEQFF	TGTGCCAGCAGCTTTGGGAGCCTCAGCGATGAGCAGTTCTTC
few	17	TRBV7-2	NA	TRBJ1-6	CASSLSFRDGRSSPLHF	TGTGCCAGCAGCTTGTCATTTCGGGACGGGAGGAGTTCACCCCTCCACTTT
many	16	TRBV25-1	TRBD2	TRBJ2-3	CASSVPTSDSTDTQYF	TGTGCCAGCAGTGTGCCGACTAGCGATAGCACAGATACGCAGTATTTT